These T cell receptor beta chains were read from a single sample in a study of T cell clusters in autoimmune cytopenias. TCRdb reprocessed the multiplex PCR reads; each CDR3 protein has one entry and no DNA is given. Its listing shows 5,000 to 7,000 distinct CDR3 sequences. This sample also belongs to another study, concerning T cell repertoires in aging, cancer and after chemotherapy.

What was sequenced was peripheral blood. These receptors were taken from a human donor in good health. Each CDR3 is given with its conserved first and last residue. Size tells how often a clone was seen (once, few, many) or the class of an expanded clone, and some rows leave it out.

V gene	CDR3 length	J gene	clone size	CDR3 protein
TRBV5-5	14	TRBJ2-1	-	CASSPGQGGNEQFF
TRBV6-1	15	TRBJ2-1	-	CASSSPLGGRNEQFF
TRBV5-5	16	TRBJ1-4	-	CASSPANRAGGEKLFF
TRBV5-4	14	TRBJ2-7	-	CAYRRDRGVYEQYF
TRBV12-3/TRBV12-4	15	TRBJ2-2	-	CASSLASSNTGELFF
TRBV11-1	14	TRBJ1-4	-	CASSTTGEREKLFF
TRBV19	15	TRBJ1-5	-	CASRTEGGRNQPQHF
TRBV7-6	12	TRBJ2-7	medium-sized	CASSTGQYEQYF
TRBV12-3/TRBV12-4	16	TRBJ1-6	-	CASSPDGTGALSPLHF
TRBV19	13	TRBJ2-5	-	CASRTSGEETQYF
TRBV6-1	13	TRBJ2-7	-	CASSGKQGGEQYF
TRBV30	13	TRBJ2-3	-	CAWRNLFTDTQYF
TRBV5-6	15	TRBJ2-7	-	CASSPWTSGMYGQYF
TRBV18	13	TRBJ2-5	-	CASSPLERETQYF
TRBV19	13	TRBJ1-1	medium-sized	CASSIAMDTEAFF